Listed below are T cell receptor beta chains from one sample, sequenced in a study of neurological immune-mediated disorders. TCRdb analysed the 5' RACE reads with MiXCR anew, one entry per CDR3 protein. The table lists about 95,000 distinct CDR3 sequences, 3.5% of them singletons. The sequencing sample was made of PBMCs. The receptors stem from a woman aged 18-29 years with multiple sclerosis. The CDR3 runs from the conserved cysteine through the conserved F or W. A D gene is named only where the DNA matches it firmly. Clone sizes are given selectively: once, few, many, or a class where the clone is expanded.

j_call v_call d_call clone_size cdr3_aa cdr3_nt
TRBJ2-3 TRBV9 . many CASSVVGGNTDTQYF TGTGCCAGCAGCGTAGTGGGTGGGAACACAGATACGCAGTATTTT
TRBJ2-3 TRBV7-2 . many CASSLSPGVGTDTQYF TGTGCCAGCAGCTTGAGCCCGGGAGTGGGCACAGATACGCAGTATTTT
TRBJ2-1 TRBV20-1 . many CSARDSVQGPYNEQFF TGCAGTGCTAGAGATTCGGTTCAGGGGCCCTACAATGAGCAGTTCTTC
TRBJ2-5 TRBV6-5 TRBD1 many CASSPGQGQWAQYF TGTGCCAGCAGTCCTGGACAGGGCCAATGGGCCCAGTACTTC
TRBJ1-3 TRBV9 . many CASSVWGRDSGNTIYF TGTGCCAGCAGCGTCTGGGGCAGAGACTCTGGAAACACCATATATTTT
TRBJ2-1 TRBV5-4 . many CASSFRNYNEQFF TGTGCCAGCAGCTTCAGGAACTACAATGAGCAGTTCTTC
TRBJ2-1 TRBV7-2 . many CASSLKGREQFF TGTGCCAGCAGCTTAAAGGGACGAGAGCAGTTCTTC
TRBJ1-5 TRBV20-1 . many CSASRGSGGLSQPQHF TGCAGTGCTAGTCGGGGGAGCGGGGGGCTTAGTCAGCCCCAGCATTTT
TRBJ2-5 TRBV7-2 TRBD2 many CASSLLAGGGGETQYF TGTGCCAGCAGCCTACTAGCGGGAGGAGGAGGAGAGACCCAGTACTTC
TRBJ2-1 TRBV5-1 . many CASSHRVSGDEQFF TGCGCCAGCAGTCACAGGGTTTCGGGGGATGAGCAGTTCTTC
TRBJ1-3 TRBV12-3/TRBV12-4 . many CASIRSSGNTIYF TGTGCCAGCATCCGCAGCTCTGGAAACACCATATATTTT
TRBJ2-1 TRBV5-1 TRBD2 . CASSLASSGNNEQFF TGCGCCAGCAGCTTGGCGTCTAGCGGTAACAATGAGCAGTTCTTC
TRBJ2-1 TRBV6-2/TRBV6-3 TRBD2 many CASSYSPVGLAGVSYNEQFF TGTGCCAGCAGTTACTCACCGGTGGGACTAGCGGGAGTCTCATACAATGAGCAGTTCTTC
TRBJ1-1 TRBV11-2 . many CASSRPGGEAFF TGTGCCAGCAGCCGACCCGGGGGTGAAGCTTTCTTT
TRBJ2-1 TRBV5-1 TRBD2 many CASSLGTSGYNEQFF TGCGCCAGCAGCTTAGGGACTAGCGGATACAATGAGCAGTTCTTC
TRBJ2-1 TRBV3-1 . many CASSQGGYNEQFF TGTGCCAGCAGCCAAGGGGGTTACAATGAGCAGTTCTTC
TRBJ1-3 TRBV18 . many CASSLPHRISGNTIYF TGTGCCAGCTCACTTCCCCACAGAATCTCTGGAAACACCATATATTTT
TRBJ2-7 TRBV24-1 TRBD1 many CATSDRTGRTYEQYF TGTGCCACCAGTGACCGGACAGGGAGGACCTACGAGCAGTACTTC
TRBJ2-7 TRBV7-9 . many CASSLTPKRGGIEQYF TGTGCCAGCAGCCTCACACCAAAACGCGGAGGGATAGAGCAGTACTTC
TRBJ2-7 TRBV7-2 . many CASSSSFLKNPGLSSYEQYF TGTGCCAGCAGCTCCTCTTTCCTGAAAAATCCCGGGTTGAGCTCCTACGAGCAGTACTTC
TRBJ2-2 TRBV6-5 . many CASSYVGGAHGELFF TGTGCCAGCAGTTACGTCGGGGGCGCCCACGGGGAGCTGTTTTTT
TRBJ1-5 TRBV20-1 TRBD1 many CSACDRDGSNQPQHF TGCAGTGCTTGTGACAGGGATGGTAGCAATCAGCCCCAGCATTTT
TRBJ1-2 TRBV20-1 TRBD1 many CSARARLGRGNYGYTF TGCAGTGCTAGAGCCCGTCTAGGCAGGGGGAACTATGGCTACACCTTC
TRBJ1-2 TRBV4-1 . many CASSPGGRQNYGYTF TGCGCCAGCAGCCCCGGGGGGAGACAGAACTATGGCTACACCTTC
TRBJ2-1 TRBV29-1 . many CSVYGTLNYNEQFF TGCAGCGTGTATGGGACCCTTAACTACAATGAGCAGTTCTTC
TRBJ2-1 TRBV15 . many CATSRVYNEQFF TGTGCCACCAGCAGAGTCTACAATGAGCAGTTCTTC
TRBJ2-7 TRBV5-1 . many CASSLDRSSYEQYF TGCGCCAGCAGCTTGGACAGGTCGTCATACGAGCAGTACTTC
TRBJ2-1 TRBV3-1 TRBD2 many CASSHRIAGAHNEQFF TGTGCCAGCAGCCACAGAATAGCGGGGGCCCATAATGAGCAGTTCTTC
TRBJ1-4 TRBV7-2 . . CASSAYRATNEKLFF TGTGCCAGCAGCGCCTACAGGGCAACTAATGAAAAACTGTTTTTT
TRBJ2-6 TRBV7-8 TRBD1 many CASSPGTGGANVLTF TGTGCCAGCAGCCCCGGGACAGGGGGGGCCAACGTCCTGACTTTC
TRBJ2-7 TRBV7-2 . many CASSFGRGYEQYF TGTGCCAGCAGCTTTGGGCGGGGCTACGAGCAGTACTTC
TRBJ2-1 TRBV27 TRBD2 many CASSYKAGVVGTYNEQFF TGTGCCAGCAGTTACAAAGCGGGAGTGGTTGGCACCTACAATGAGCAGTTCTTC
TRBJ1-2 TRBV5-1 TRBD1 many CASSSGTGDHYGYTF TGCGCCAGCAGCTCTGGGACAGGGGACCACTATGGCTACACCTTC
TRBJ2-5 TRBV7-9 . many CASSPPPGTQYF TGTGCCAGCAGCCCCCCCCCGGGGACCCAGTACTTC
TRBJ2-7 TRBV5-1 . . CASSPGGSVSYEQYF TGCGCCAGCAGCCCCGGGGGCTCCGTCTCCTACGAGCAGTACTTC